Reported below is one T cell receptor beta chain. The CDR3 totals 14 residues. The germline CDR1 and CDR2 sequences are MNHNY and SVGAGI (reference sequence). The V gene lost 8 bases and the J gene lost 0 bases, with 14 bases spanning the gap. This sample stems from a study of blood T cell repertoires in COVID-19. The wider study: The study drew acute and convalescent COVID-19 samples from the United States, Italy and Spain. The cDNA or gDNA used as material had been derived from T cells, B-cell-depleted T cells, or PBMCs.

In the authors' methods: Nucleated cell number was recorded as an estimate derived from reference gene primer amplification. TCRdb keeps only in-frame clones here, not all; method: immunoSEQ multiplex PCR. Clone size and the V and J calls come from that table; the DNA yielded D and trimming. The repertoire holds about 270,000 clones, approximately 89% seen once, with less than 3% in the top ten. This chain joins TRBV6-6 and TRBJ2-7, with a weak D call TRBD1 (6 bases). Sequenced input: peripheral blood. This receptor was obtained from a woman aged 45-65 years with acute or convalescent COVID-19. CDR3 residues: CASRPRTASYEQYF. CDR3 coding DNA: TGTGCCAGCCGCCCCCGGACAGCCTCCTACGAGCAGTACTTC.